The 21 T cell receptor beta chains in this list originate from one sample, sequenced in a study of blood T cell repertoires in COVID-19. Clones were sequenced by immunoSEQ multiplex PCR, and TCRdb holds only the in-frame ones, with some missing. The sample contains fewer than 50,000 clones, approximately 87% of which appear only once. Sequenced input: peripheral blood. The receptors derive from a human donor in a cohort sampled during active COVID-19.

V and J are TRBV6-2 or TRBV6-3 and TRBJ1-6, with D possibly TRBD1 on 6 matching bases. This CDR3 contains 17 residues. Trimming took off 2 bases at V and 7 bases at J, with 18 bases between the two ends. CDR1 and CDR2 from the germline V gene are MNHEY and SVGEGT. The CDR3, as DNA: TGTGCCAGCAGTTACCGGCCAGGGGTAAAGGTGAATTCACCCCTCCACTTT. It translates to CASSYRPGVKVNSPLHF.

This clone occurred once. This chain uses TRBV5-6 with TRBJ2-5; D is unresolved. Germline lookup yields CDR1 SGHDT and CDR2 YYEEEE. V was cut by 3 bases and J by 7 bases, with 10 bases left in between. CDR3 length equals 12 residues. DNA of the CDR3: TGTGCCAGCAGCTCACCCACCGGGACCCAGTACTTC. This encodes CASSSPTGTQYF.

The CDR3 loop is CAVEDRVGETQYF. In DNA form, the CDR3 reads TGTGCCGTTGAGGACAGGGTGGGCGAGACCCAGTACTTC. The V call is TRBV19, the J call TRBJ2-5, with TRBD1 identical over 8 bases. CDR1 and CDR2 (germline): LNHDA, SQIVND (reference sequence). Trimming removed 11 bases from V and 5 bases from J; junction bases left unmatched: 10. The CDR3 length is 13 residues.

The CDR3 bases are TGTGCCAGCAGCCAAGAAATAGGGGTCTACGAGCAGTACTTC. Translated, it gives CASSQEIGVYEQYF. The chain recombines TRBV4-2 with TRBJ2-7; TRBD1 might be the D (5 bases). Trimming pared 0 bases from V and 3 bases from J, leaving 9 bases between. The germline V gene has CDR1 LGHNA and CDR2 YNFKEQ. The CDR3 covers 14 residues.

This rearrangement joins TRBV2 to TRBJ2-3, with 8 bases matching TRBD1. Looked up from germline, CDR1 is SNHLY and CDR2 is FYNNEI. Trimming cost V 6 bases and J 5 bases; bases outside gene matches: 10. CDR3 length equals 15 residues. The CDR3 DNA sequence: TGTGCCAGCAGGGTTGGCAGGGGGCAAGGAGATACGCAGTATTTT. Translation gives CASRVGRGQGDTQYF.

The gene calls are TRBV2 and TRBJ2-7; tentatively, D is TRBD1 (6 bases). The V end lost 2 bases, the J end lost 2 bases, and 7 bases lay between the germline ends. CDR3 length: 13 amino acids. The germline V gene encodes CDR1 SNHLY and CDR2 FYNNEI. The chain's CDR3 is CASSETGPYEQYF. Written as DNA, the CDR3 is TGTGCCAGCAGTGAAACAGGGCCCTACGAGCAGTACTTC.

The gene calls are TRBV7-9 and TRBJ2-6, with D possibly being TRBD1 (6 bases). Germline V gives CDR1 SEHNR, CDR2 FQNEAQ (reference sequence). With 4 bases removed from V and 0 bases from J, the gap between germline ends came to 16 bases. This CDR3 contains 18 residues. The CDR3 protein is CASSSWGTQLSGANVLTF. CDR3 nucleotides: TGTGCCAGCAGCTCTTGGGGGACACAGCTCTCTGGGGCCAACGTCCTGACTTTC.

V is TRBV9 and J is TRBJ2-6; TRBD2 is a possible D gene (5 bases). V was shortened by 0 bases and J by 2 bases, with 12 bases between the two germline ends. The germline CDR1 and CDR2 sequences are SGDLS and YYNGEE. CDR3 length equals 17 residues. The CDR3 protein is CASSVGGGAPGANVLTF. The CDR3 DNA reads TGTGCCAGCAGCGTAGGAGGAGGCGCCCCTGGGGCCAACGTCCTGACTTTC.

The J gene is TRBJ1-5, the V gene TRBV2; D unresolved. Trimming took off 4 bases at V and 1 base at J, with 8 bases between the two ends. CDR1 is SNHLY and CDR2 is FYNNEI in the germline V gene. The CDR3 loop spans 14 amino acids. Here the CDR3 DNA reads TGTGCCAGCAGTGTGCCGGGAAGCAATCAGCCCCAGCATTTT. Its protein is CASSVPGSNQPQHF.

This chain connects TRBV29-1 to TRBJ1-2, with TRBD1 identical over 11 bases. The CDR3 totals 13 residues. Trimming cost V 4 bases and J 3 bases; bases outside gene matches: 1. From germline, CDR1 is SQVTM and CDR2 ANQGSEA. CDR3 nucleotide sequence: TGCAGCGTTGGGACAGGGGGCGACTATGGCTACACCTTC. Translation: CSVGTGGDYGYTF.

Ten or more counts support this clone. V usage is TRBV27 and J usage is TRBJ1-5; 7 bases match TRBD1. Trimming cost V 3 bases and J 7 bases; bases outside gene matches: 6. CDR3 length equals 14 residues. CDR1 MNHEY and CDR2 SMNVEV come from the germline V gene (reference sequence). The CDR3 DNA reads TGTGCCAGCAGTTTTAAGGGGGCTGGACAGCCCCAGCATTTT. Its protein is CASSFKGAGQPQHF.

This chain connects TRBV7-9 to TRBJ1-2, with D possibly matching TRBD1 (6 bases). Per germline, CDR1 SEHNR and CDR2 FQNEAQ (reference sequence). Trimming removed 3 bases from V and 4 bases from J, with 15 bases in between. This CDR3 is 15 amino acids long. The CDR3 here is CASSFGQLMGYGYTF. CDR3 sequence (DNA): TGTGCCAGCAGCTTTGGACAGCTCATGGGCTATGGCTACACCTTC.

Only a few counts were recorded for this clone. The V gene is TRBV7-9, the J gene TRBJ1-1; 10 bases line up with TRBD1. Trimming cost V 4 bases and J 0 bases; bases outside gene matches: 8. This CDR3 has 17 amino acids. Germline V gene sequence: CDR1 SEHNR, CDR2 FQNEAQ (reference sequence). Written as DNA, the CDR3 is TGTGCCAGCAGCTCCCATTTGACAGGGGGCCTGAACACTGAAGCTTTCTTT. Translated, it gives CASSSHLTGGLNTEAFF.

The chain is built from TRBV10-2 and TRBJ2-3, with D uncertain. Trimming pared 2 bases from V and 6 bases from J, leaving 12 bases between. The CDR3 is 14 amino acids. The V gene's germline CDR1 is WSHSY and CDR2 SAAADI. The CDR3 spells CASSEIDWRDTQYF. The DNA of the CDR3 is TGCGCCAGCAGTGAGATCGACTGGCGGGATACGCAGTATTTT.

V is TRBV4-3 and J is TRBJ1-2; possible D gene TRBD1, 6 bases. Germline V gene data show CDR1 as LGHNA and CDR2 as YSLEER. V was cut by 1 base and J by 3 bases, with 15 bases left in between. The CDR3 runs 16 residues. CDR3 loop: CASSQGTGISDYGYTF. CDR3 bases: TGCGCCAGCAGCCAAGGAACAGGGATATCTGACTATGGCTACACCTTC.

This chain links TRBV7-2 with TRBJ1-3; D remains unclear. Germline V CDR1 and CDR2: SGHTA, FQGNSA. The V gene lost 2 bases and the J gene lost 0 bases, with 8 bases spanning the gap. The CDR3 consists of 15 residues. The CDR3 sequence is CASSLKADSGNTIYF. The CDR3, as DNA: TGTGCCAGCAGCTTAAAGGCGGACTCTGGAAACACCATATATTTT.

The V gene is TRBV11-3, the J gene TRBJ2-2; 7 bases align to TRBD1. The V gene end was trimmed by 1 base and the J gene end by 0 bases; junction bases not matched to a gene: 11. The CDR3 has 19 residues. The germline V gene has CDR1 SGHNT and CDR2 YENEEA. The CDR3 sequence is CASSLGELGQASNTGELFF. CDR3 in DNA: TGTGCCAGCAGCTTAGGGGAGTTAGGACAGGCTTCGAACACCGGGGAGCTGTTTTTT.

V and J are TRBV2 and TRBJ1-5; D is possibly TRBD1 (5 bases). CDR3 length equals 13 residues. Per the germline V gene, CDR1 is SNHLY and CDR2 is FYNNEI. The germline V and J ends were trimmed by 6 bases and 3 bases, with 9 bases remaining between them. The CDR3: CASRSRANQPQHF. The CDR3 nucleotides read TGTGCCAGCAGGAGCAGGGCCAATCAGCCCCAGCATTTT.

This clone is a singleton in its sample. Other DNA sequences of this sample code for an identical CDR3. V and J are TRBV2 and TRBJ2-1; D not resolved. Germline CDR1 is SNHLY and CDR2 is FYNNEI. Trimming left V 3 bases short and J 4 bases short, with 7 bases between. The length of the CDR3 is 13 residues. The CDR3 sequence is CASSEVRYNEQFF. As DNA, the CDR3 is TGTGCCAGCAGTGAGGTCAGGTACAATGAGCAGTTCTTC.

The V and J genes are TRBV5-1 and TRBJ1-4; D gene unclear. The germline CDR1 and CDR2 sequences are SGHRS and YFSETQ. Trimming took 0 bases from V and 1 from J, leaving 10 bases between them. The CDR3 totals 16 residues. The CDR3 DNA sequence: TGCGCCAGCAGCTTGGGATTGAGGGTAACTAATGAAAAACTGTTTTTT. Its translation: CASSLGLRVTNEKLFF.

The rearrangement uses TRBV30 and TRBJ1-2; a possible D gene is TRBD1 (6 bases). CDR1 is GTSNPN and CDR2 is SVGIG in the germline V gene (reference sequence). The CDR3 has 12 amino acids. This CDR3 reads CGVGGAYYGYTF. In nucleotides, the CDR3 is TGTGGAGTCGGGGGGGCTTACTATGGCTACACCTTC.